A single sample gave rise to the 27 T cell receptor beta chains below, sequenced in a study of blood T cell repertoires in COVID-19. The assay was immunoSEQ multiplex PCR, and TCRdb's table has in-frame clones only and misses some. The profile shows fewer than 250,000 clones, around 80% of them singletons. The source material was peripheral blood. The source is a woman aged 50 to 60 with acute or convalescent COVID-19.

This chain links TRBV11-2 with TRBJ2-2; the D gene is possibly TRBD2 (5 bases). Germline V CDR1 and CDR2: SGHAT, FQNNGV. The CDR3 contains 13 residues. The ends were cut back, 5 bases at V and 4 bases at J, with 8 bases in the middle. The CDR3 region has the DNA TGTGCCAGCAGCCCCCGGGGCACCGGGGAGCTGTTTTTT. Translated, it gives CASSPRGTGELFF.

The rearrangement links TRBV6-5 to TRBJ1-2; D remains ambiguous. The CDR3 contains 11 residues. V lost 10 bases, J lost 2 bases, and 8 bases lay in between. The germline gives CDR1 MNHEY, CDR2 SVGAGI. The chain's CDR3 is CATRGNYGYTF. The CDR3 coding sequence is TGTGCCACTAGAGGCAACTATGGCTACACCTTC.

This clone has a single count. The chain combines TRBV27 with TRBJ1-5; 8 nucleotides line up with TRBD1. CDR1 MNHEY and CDR2 SMNVEV come from the germline V gene (reference sequence). V lost 5 bases to trimming and J lost 7 bases; unmatched junction nucleotides: 7. This CDR3 region has 14 residues. The CDR3, as DNA: TGTGCCAGCAGTCCACAGGGGGTAGGGCAGCCCCAGCATTTT. Amino acid sequence: CASSPQGVGQPQHF.

The rearrangement joins TRBV3-1 (or the pseudogene TRBV3-2) to TRBJ1-4; D is ambiguous. The germline gives CDR1 LGHDT, CDR2 YNNKEL (reference sequence). V was cut by 1 base and J by 8 bases, with 8 bases left in between. This CDR3 has 13 amino acids. CDR3 nucleotide sequence: TGTGCCAGCAGCCAAGGGGCAAGGGAAAAACTGTTTTTT. This gives the protein CASSQGAREKLFF.

The V call is TRBV10-2, the J call TRBJ1-6; D perhaps matches TRBD1 (6 bases). The CDR3 length is 15 residues. Germline assignment: CDR1 WSHSY and CDR2 SAAADI. The V end lost 0 bases, the J end lost 5 bases, and 8 bases lay between the germline ends. The CDR3 loop is CASSESAGDNSPLHF. CDR3 coding DNA: TGCGCCAGCAGTGAGTCGGCAGGGGATAATTCACCCCTCCACTTT.

The V gene is TRBV5-8, the J gene TRBJ1-3; perhaps TRBD1 as D (5 bases). The CDR3 contains 15 residues. V gave up 4 bases and J gave up 0 bases, with 11 bases separating them. CDR1 is SGHTS and CDR2 is YDEGEE in the germline V gene. The CDR3 here is CASSRDRYSGNTIYF. The CDR3, as DNA: TGTGCCAGCAGCCGAGACAGATACTCTGGAAACACCATATATTTT. Filled out from reference TRBV5-8 and TRBJ1-3, the complete variable domain reads EAGVTQSPTHLIKTRGQQATLRCSPISGHTSVYWYQQALGLGLQFLLWYDEGEERNRGNFPPRFSGRQFPNYSSELNVNALELEDSALYLCASSRDRYSGNTIYFGEGSWLTVV.

V usage is TRBV12-5 and J usage is TRBJ2-3; 9 bases are a match to TRBD2. This CDR3 has 18 amino acids. V lost 6 bases and J lost 0; bases outside the gene matches: 13. CDR1 and CDR2 (germline): LGHNT, FRNRAP. The DNA of the CDR3 is TGTGCTAGTGGCCCTGGGGGGGGACTAGCAGCTAGCACAGATACGCAGTATTTT. Translation gives CASGPGGGLAASTDTQYF.

CDR3 in amino acids: CATSRFRQGQEETQYF. The CDR3 nucleotides read TGTGCCACCAGCAGGTTTAGACAGGGGCAGGAAGAGACCCAGTACTTC. V usage is TRBV15 and J usage is TRBJ2-5, with TRBD1 matching over 8 bases. CDR3 size: 16 residues. Germline V lookup: CDR1 LNHNV, CDR2 YYDKDF (reference sequence). Trimming cost V 3 bases and J 3 bases; bases outside gene matches: 9.

Worth noting for this clone: The sample contains more than one DNA sequence encoding this CDR3. The CDR3 sequence: CASSSGGSGNTIYF. CDR3 in DNA: TGCGCCAGCAGCTCGGGGGGCTCTGGAAACACCATATATTTT. This chain links TRBV5-1 with TRBJ1-3; a weak D match, TRBD1 (5 bases). With 3 bases removed from V and 0 bases from J, the gap between germline ends came to 7 bases. The CDR3 is 14 residues long. Germline loops: CDR1 SGHRS, CDR2 YFSETQ.

There are a few counts of this clone. The chain couples TRBV27 to TRBJ2-6, with TRBD1 matching over 8 bases. The ends lost 6 bases at V and 0 bases at J; junction bases unmatched: 7. Germline CDR1 and CDR2: MNHEY and SMNVEV (reference sequence). This CDR3 contains 17 residues. The CDR3 loop reads CASRPGQEDSGANVLTF. CDR3 DNA: TGTGCCAGCAGACCGGGACAGGAAGACTCTGGGGCCAACGTCCTGACTTTC. Combining the CDR3 with reference TRBV27 and TRBJ2-6 gives the whole variable domain EAQVTQNPRYLITVTGKKLTVTCSQNMNHEYMSWYRQDPGLGLRQIYYSMNVEVTDKGDVPEGYKVSRKEKRNFPLILESPSPNQTSLYFCASRPGQEDSGANVLTFGAGSRLTVL.

The chain joins TRBV6-6 to TRBJ2-3; 8 nucleotides agree with TRBD1. The length of the CDR3 is 18 residues. With V trimmed by 5 bases and J by 0 bases, 13 bases remained unmatched. The germline CDR1 and CDR2 sequences are MNHNY and SVGAGI (reference sequence). CDR3 coding DNA: TGTGCCAGCAGTCAGGGACAGGCCGTTTGGGGTAGCACAGATACGCAGTATTTT. It encodes CASSQGQAVWGSTDTQYF.

The V gene is TRBV7-9, the J gene TRBJ2-1; 8 positions agree with TRBD1. The CDR3 runs 14 residues. The V and J ends lost 3 bases and 3 bases, in that order; junction bases with no gene match: 1. Germline CDR1 and CDR2: SEHNR and FQNEAQ (reference sequence). CDR3 DNA sequence: TGTGCCAGCAGCTTGACAGGGGACTACAATGAGCAGTTCTTC. Encoded protein: CASSLTGDYNEQFF.

A single count supports this clone. V and J are TRBV24-1 and TRBJ2-2; perhaps TRBD1 as D (5 bases). The CDR3 has 15 amino acids. Germline CDR1 reads KGHDR; CDR2 reads SFDVKD. The V end was cut by 3 bases, the J end by 4 bases, with 11 bases between. The CDR3 nucleotides read TGTGCCACCAGTGATCTCAGACAGAGCACCGGGGAGCTGTTTTTT. Translated: CATSDLRQSTGELFF.

This chain uses TRBV29-1 with TRBJ2-5; TRBD1 matches 7 bases. The V gene's germline CDR1 is SQVTM and CDR2 ANQGSEA. The CDR3 is 13 residues long. V dropped 5 bases and J dropped 4; count of bases not matched to a gene: 7. The CDR3 DNA sequence: TGCAGCGTTACCAGACAGGGTGGAGAGACCCAGTACTTC. Its protein is CSVTRQGGETQYF.

The chain links TRBV28 to TRBJ2-2; 11 bases line up with TRBD2. Germline lookup yields CDR1 MDHEN and CDR2 SYDVKM. The CDR3 totals 17 residues. The V gene end was trimmed by 7 bases and the J gene end by 2 bases; junction bases not matched to a gene: 9. CDR3 nucleotides: TGTGCCAGCATCGCCTCCGGGACTAGCGGTAACACCGGGGAGCTGTTTTTT. Amino acid sequence: CASIASGTSGNTGELFF.

The chain has TRBV5-4 and TRBJ2-1, with 9 positions matching TRBD1. The CDR3 extends over 13 amino acids. J was trimmed by 8 bases and V by 4 bases; bases with no gene match: 4. From germline, CDR1 is SGHNT and CDR2 YYREEE (reference sequence). CDR3 amino acids: CASSTQGADEQFF. In nucleotides, the CDR3 is TGTGCCAGCAGCACACAGGGGGCGGATGAGCAGTTCTTC.

The chain has TRBV6-6 and TRBJ2-7; D may be TRBD2 (5 bases). V lost 0 bases to trimming and J lost 3 bases, with 6 bases between them. Germline V CDR1 and CDR2: MNHNY, SVGAGI (reference sequence). CDR3 size: 13 residues. The DNA for the CDR3 is TGTGCCAGCAGTTACTCCGGGGACTACGAGCAGTACTTC. Translation gives CASSYSGDYEQYF.

With regard to this clone: A read error may account for a junction end that differs from germline. This chain uses TRBV2 with TRBJ2-7; 8 nucleotides line up with TRBD1. This CDR3 contains 14 residues. Germline CDR1 and CDR2: SNHLY and FYNNEI. The DNA for the CDR3 is TGTGCCAGCAGGGAAGACAGGGGCAACTACGAGCAGTACTTC. Its translation: CASREDRGNYEQYF.

Only one count was recorded for this clone. CDR3 loop: CASGHRGIRGIQYF. In DNA, the CDR3 is TGTGCCAGCGGACACAGGGGGATCCGGGGCATTCAGTACTTC. This rearrangement joins TRBV28 to TRBJ2-4; 8 nucleotides align to TRBD1. Germline CDR1 reads MDHEN; CDR2 reads SYDVKM. J was trimmed by 9 bases and V by 8 bases; bases with no gene match: 12. The CDR3 is 14 residues long.

CDR3 loop: CASGEERMAYEQYF. The CDR3 nucleotides are TGTGCCAGCGGGGAGGAGCGGATGGCCTACGAGCAGTACTTC. V usage is TRBV7-9 and J usage is TRBJ2-7; TRBD2 is a possible D gene (6 bases). CDR1 and CDR2 (germline): SEHNR, FQNEAQ (reference sequence). The CDR3 covers 14 residues. Trimming shortened V by 8 bases and J by 2 bases, and 16 bases separated the two germline ends.

This clone appeared once. In nucleotides, the CDR3 is TGCAGTGCTAGTCGACCGGGACTAGCGGGCTCTGAGCAGTTCTTC. This translates into CSASRPGLAGSEQFF. The chain is built from TRBV20-1 and TRBJ2-1; 12 nucleotides align to TRBD2. This CDR3 comprises 15 residues. Germline V CDR1 and CDR2: DFQATT, SNEGSKA (reference sequence). V lost 3 bases to trimming and J lost 9 bases; unmatched junction nucleotides: 9.

The CDR3 DNA follows: TGTGCCAGCAGCTTCGACTTTAACGCCGACGAGCAGTACTTC. This translates into CASSFDFNADEQYF. The chain is built from TRBV7-9 and TRBJ2-7; unclear D gene. The CDR3 sequence is 14 residues long. Germline V gives CDR1 SEHNR, CDR2 FQNEAQ (reference sequence). V lost 3 bases to trimming and J lost 5 bases, with 14 bases between them.

The rearrangement links TRBV7-2 to TRBJ2-2; 7 nucleotides align to TRBD1. Trimming removed 2 bases from V and 0 bases from J; junction bases left unmatched: 3. Germline V gene lookup returns CDR1 SGHTA and CDR2 FQGNSA. The CDR3 has 16 residues. The CDR3 DNA is TGTGCCAGCAGCTTACTTGGGACAGCGAACACCGGGGAGCTGTTTTTT. Its translation: CASSLLGTANTGELFF. Supplemented by reference TRBV7-2 and TRBJ2-2, the full variable domain reads GAGVSQSPSNKVTEKGKDVELRCDPISGHTALYWYRQSLGQGLEFLIYFQGNSAPDKSGLPSDRFSAERTGGSVSTLTIQRTQQEDSAVYLCASSLLGTANTGELFFGEGSRLTVL.

The genes are TRBV5-1 and TRBJ2-7, with D possibly being TRBD2 (6 bases). The CDR3 runs to 14 residues. Germline V gene data show CDR1 as SGHRS and CDR2 as YFSETQ. V was pared by 0 bases and J by 3 bases, with 10 bases between. CDR3 nucleotides: TGCGCCAGCAGCTTGGAAGGGAGGTACTACGAGCAGTACTTC. The encoded protein is CASSLEGRYYEQYF.

Note on this clone: The sample holds other DNA sequences that translate to the same CDR3. This sequence joins TRBV6-5 and TRBJ1-6, with D hard to call. V lost 0 bases and J lost 0, with 6 bases in between. The germline V gene has CDR1 MNHEY and CDR2 SVGAGI. The CDR3 is 16 amino acids. The DNA for the CDR3 is TGTGCCAGCAGTTACTCAGGGAGCTCCTATAATTCACCCCTCCACTTT. Protein: CASSYSGSSYNSPLHF.

This chain uses TRBV23-1 with TRBJ1-4, with 7 bases aligning to TRBD1. TRBV23-1 is an open reading frame whose function is uncertain. The CDR3 spans 15 residues. The trim removed 2 bases at V and 6 bases at J, leaving 6 bases unmatched. The CDR3 reads CASSQPGTAHEKLFF. Written as DNA, the CDR3 is TGCGCCAGCAGTCAACCCGGGACAGCTCATGAAAAACTGTTTTTT.

The chain employs TRBV7-2 and TRBJ2-4, with D possibly TRBD1 on 6 matching bases. V lost 2 bases and J 0 bases, leaving 14 bases between the germline ends. The CDR3 sequence is 17 residues long. The germline gives CDR1 SGHTA, CDR2 FQGNSA. The CDR3 bases are TGTGCCAGCAGCTTACAGGGGACGAGTCTAGCCAAAAACATTCAGTACTTC. Translation: CASSLQGTSLAKNIQYF.